The clone carrying this T cell receptor beta chain showed up just a few times. Original analysis: Amplification of reference gene primers provided the estimated nucleated cell counts. The assay was immunoSEQ multiplex PCR, and TCRdb's table has in-frame clones only and misses some. The D gene and trimming were derived from the DNA, and the V and J assignments and clone size from that table. The sample lists 200,000 to 300,000 clones; 80% to 95% were seen once. CDR3 length: 14 residues. The V gene's germline CDR1 is SEHNR and CDR2 FQNEAQ (reference sequence). The V gene end was trimmed by 4 bases and the J gene end by 4 bases; junction bases not matched to a gene: 3. These data come from a study of blood T cell repertoires in COVID-19. Patients of the Seattle cohort, enrolled during active infection, were followed longitudinally.

This clonotype was obtained from a man aged 25 to 40 with COVID-19, enrolled during active disease. The rearrangement joins TRBV7-9 to TRBJ1-3; 8 nucleotides line up with TRBD1. The sequenced sample was peripheral blood. This CDR3 is CASSSRDRGNTIYF. In DNA form, the CDR3 reads TGTGCCAGCAGCTCGCGGGACAGGGGAAACACCATATATTTT.